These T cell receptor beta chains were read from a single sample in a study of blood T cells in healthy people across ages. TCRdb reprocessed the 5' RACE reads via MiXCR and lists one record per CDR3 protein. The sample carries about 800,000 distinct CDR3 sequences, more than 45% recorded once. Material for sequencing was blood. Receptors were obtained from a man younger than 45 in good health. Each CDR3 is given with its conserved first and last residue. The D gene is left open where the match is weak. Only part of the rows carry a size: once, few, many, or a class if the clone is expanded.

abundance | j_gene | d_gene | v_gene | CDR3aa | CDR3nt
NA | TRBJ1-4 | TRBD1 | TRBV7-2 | CASSAGQVSTSEKLFF | TGTGCCAGCAGCGCGGGACAGGTCTCAACTAGTGAAAAACTGTTTTTT
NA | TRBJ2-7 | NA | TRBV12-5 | CASGLRSRSYEQYF | TGTGCTAGTGGTCTCCGATCCCGATCCTACGAGCAGTACTTC
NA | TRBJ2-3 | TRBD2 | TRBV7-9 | CSSSVIAGGTDTQYF | TGTTCCAGCAGCGTTATAGCGGGGGGCACAGATACGCAGTATTTT
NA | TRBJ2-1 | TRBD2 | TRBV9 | CASSVEREAYNEQFF | TGTGCCAGCAGCGTTGAGCGGGAAGCATACAATGAGCAGTTCTTC
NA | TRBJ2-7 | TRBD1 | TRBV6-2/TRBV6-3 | CASKAGQEYYEQYF | TGTGCCAGCAAGGCGGGACAGGAATACTACGAGCAGTACTTC
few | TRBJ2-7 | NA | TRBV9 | CASSAATQGTEQYF | TGTGCCAGCAGCGCCGCAACTCAGGGTACCGAGCAGTACTTC
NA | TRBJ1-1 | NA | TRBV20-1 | CSARDQTVNTEAFF | TGCAGTGCTAGAGATCAAACGGTGAACACTGAAGCTTTCTTT
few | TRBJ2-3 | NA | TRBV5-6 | CASSLAPTQYF | TGTGCCAGCAGCTTGGCTCCGACTCAGTATTTT
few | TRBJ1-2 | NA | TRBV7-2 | CASSSQGDTLYTF | TGTGCCAGCAGCTCACAGGGCGATACACTTTACACCTTC
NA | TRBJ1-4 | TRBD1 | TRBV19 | CASSPRQGGEEKLFF | TGTGCCAGTAGTCCCCGACAGGGAGGTGAAGAAAAACTGTTTTTT
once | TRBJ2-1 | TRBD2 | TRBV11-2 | CASSSPRDSGITEQFF | TGTGCCAGCAGCTCACCCCGCGATAGCGGGATAACTGAGCAGTTCTTC
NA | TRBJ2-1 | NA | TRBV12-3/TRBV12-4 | CASSSGGEYNEQFF | TGTGCCAGCAGTTCCGGGGGAGAGTACAATGAGCAGTTCTTC
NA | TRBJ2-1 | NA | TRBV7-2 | CASSSRPAGVTYNEQFF | TGTGCCAGCAGCTCCCGCCCAGCGGGTGTTACCTACAATGAGCAGTTCTTC
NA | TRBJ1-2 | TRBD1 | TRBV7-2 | CASSWTGYYGYTF | TGTGCCAGCAGCTGGACAGGGTACTATGGCTACACCTTC
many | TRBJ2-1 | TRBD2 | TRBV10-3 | CAISESHGLAGGRRYEQFF | TGTGCCATCAGTGAGTCTCATGGTTTGGCGGGAGGGCGGAGGTATGAGCAGTTCTTC
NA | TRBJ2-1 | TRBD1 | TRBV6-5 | CASREPGQGNNEQFF | TGTGCCAGCAGGGAGCCGGGACAGGGTAACAATGAGCAGTTCTTC
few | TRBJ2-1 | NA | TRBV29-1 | CSVGWGYNEQFF | TGCAGCGTTGGTTGGGGATACAATGAGCAGTTCTTC
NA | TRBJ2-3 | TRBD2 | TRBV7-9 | CASSLTSGDTDTQYF | TGTGCCAGCAGCTTAACTAGCGGGGACACAGATACGCAGTATTTT
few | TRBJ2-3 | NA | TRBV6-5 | CASSYSRESDTQYF | TGTGCCAGCAGTTACTCTAGGGAGTCGGATACGCAGTATTTT
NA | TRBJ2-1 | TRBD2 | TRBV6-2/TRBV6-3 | CASLGLAGGYNEQFF | TGTGCCAGCTTGGGACTAGCGGGAGGGTACAATGAGCAGTTCTTC
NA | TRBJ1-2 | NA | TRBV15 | CATSRDRINYGYTF | TGTGCCACCAGCAGAGACAGGATAAACTATGGCTACACCTTC
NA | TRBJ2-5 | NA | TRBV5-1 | CASSLERGWRETQYF | TGCGCCAGCAGCTTGGAAAGGGGTTGGCGAGAGACCCAGTACTTC
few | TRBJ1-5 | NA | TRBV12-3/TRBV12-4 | CASSSGQPQHF | TGTGCCAGCAGTTCCGGGCAGCCCCAGCATTTT
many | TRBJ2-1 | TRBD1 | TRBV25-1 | CASSLGTGNEQFF | TGTGCCAGCAGTCTCGGGACAGGCAATGAGCAGTTCTTC
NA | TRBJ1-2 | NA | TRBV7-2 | CASSFETRGYGYTF | TGTGCCAGCAGCTTTGAGACGCGAGGCTATGGCTACACCTTC
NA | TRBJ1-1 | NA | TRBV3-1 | CASSLQLGARTEAFF | TGTGCCAGCAGCCTTCAGTTGGGGGCCCGCACTGAAGCTTTCTTT
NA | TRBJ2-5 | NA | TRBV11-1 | CASSLPLNRETQYF | TGTGCCAGCAGCTTGCCGCTCAATAGGGAGACCCAGTACTTC
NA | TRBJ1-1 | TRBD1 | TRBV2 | CASVPGQGPKNTEAFF | TGTGCCAGCGTACCGGGACAGGGCCCAAAGAACACTGAAGCTTTCTTT